What follows describes a single T cell receptor (beta chain). Reverse transcription of extracted RNA yielded cDNA, which provided the sequencing template. Only in-frame clones appear in the TCRdb table, and some are missing; sequencing was by immunoSEQ multiplex PCR. The sample includes 220,000 or so clones, 57% seen only once; the top ten take just over 0.45%. This CDR3 contains 13 residues. CDR1 and CDR2 from the germline V gene are SQVTM and ANQGSEA. Trimming at V came to 3 bases and at J to 10 bases, leaving 0 bases not matched to a gene. This entry belongs to a study of CD8+ T cells in alopecia areata. Study as a whole: Oral tofacitinib, 5 to 10 mg twice daily, was given in an open-label trial.

The specimen was CD4+ T cells sorted from blood, collected at week 0. The TCR comes from a human donor with alopecia areata. The rearrangement uses TRBV29-1 and TRBJ2-1, with 16 bases aligning to TRBD2. The CDR3 DNA sequence: TGCAGCGTTGAGGGACTAGCGGGAGGGGAGCAGTTCTTC. Translated: CSVEGLAGGEQFF.